This T cell receptor (beta chain) stems from a study of T cells in Graves' hyperthyroidism and ophthalmopathy. The germline V gene encodes CDR1 SGHRS and CDR2 YFSETQ. The CDR3 sequence is 17 residues long. Comments on this clonotype: Germline is not matched at one junction end, which may reflect a read error.

TCR beta CDR3 regions were amplified from RNA transcripts. Carried out on the TCR CDR3, a first-round RT-PCR used the HTBI primer set. TCRdb re-analysed the multiplex PCR reads in MiXCR, keeping a single row per CDR3 protein. The table shows about 380,000 distinct CDR3 sequences, with 15% to 20% occurring only once. This clonotype was obtained from a man younger than 35 with Graves' ophthalmopathy. The specimen sequenced was blood. V and J are TRBV5-1 and TRBJ2-1; 8 bases line up with TRBD2. CDR3 sequence reads: CASSMGQGGGIYNEQFF. CDR3 coding DNA: TGTGCCAGCAGCATGGGGCAGGGCGGGGGGATCTACAATGAGCAGTTCTTC.